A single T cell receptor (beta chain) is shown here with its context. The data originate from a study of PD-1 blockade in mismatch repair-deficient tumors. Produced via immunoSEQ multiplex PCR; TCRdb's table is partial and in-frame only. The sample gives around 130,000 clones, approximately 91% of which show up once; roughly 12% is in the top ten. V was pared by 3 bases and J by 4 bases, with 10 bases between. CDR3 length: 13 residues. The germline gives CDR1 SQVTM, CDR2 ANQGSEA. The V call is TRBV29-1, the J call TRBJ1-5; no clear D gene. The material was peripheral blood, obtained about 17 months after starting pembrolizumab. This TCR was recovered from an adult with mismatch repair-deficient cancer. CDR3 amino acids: CSVERPENQPQHF. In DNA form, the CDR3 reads TGCAGCGTTGAGAGGCCAGAAAATCAGCCCCAGCATTTT.